Shown below are 26 T cell receptor beta chains from a single sample sequenced in a study of blood T cell repertoires in COVID-19. TCRdb's table, derived via immunoSEQ multiplex PCR, lists solely in-frame clones and lacks some. The table lists 150,000 or so clones, approximately 87% of them singletons. The material sequenced was PBMCs or T cells enriched from blood (not recorded which). The receptors originated from a woman aged 25 to 39 with acute COVID-19.

The chain is built from TRBV2 and TRBJ2-2; 10 bases are shared with TRBD2. The germline V gene encodes CDR1 SNHLY and CDR2 FYNNEI. This CDR3 is built from 17 residues. The junction had 11 bases not matched to a gene; V was cut back by 6 bases and J by 4 bases. The CDR3 here is CASRQASGRATTGELFF. CDR3 nucleotides: TGTGCCAGCAGACAAGCAAGCGGGAGGGCCACCACCGGGGAGCTGTTTTTT.

V and J are TRBV10-2 and TRBJ2-1, with 7 bases identical to TRBD2. This CDR3 region has 16 residues. Per germline, CDR1 WSHSY and CDR2 SAAADI. Trimming cost V 8 bases and J 5 bases; bases outside gene matches: 15. The CDR3 DNA follows: TGCGCCAGCCGGGATGGGGTCGGGAGGCCTCACAATGAGCAGTTCTTC. Translation: CASRDGVGRPHNEQFF.

V gene TRBV9 combines with J gene TRBJ2-5, with 7 positions matching TRBD1. J was trimmed by 2 bases and V by 1 base; bases with no gene match: 8. The germline V gene encodes CDR1 SGDLS and CDR2 YYNGEE. This CDR3 contains 16 residues. CDR3 amino acids: CASSVPRETGQETQYF. CDR3 nucleotides: TGTGCCAGCAGCGTACCGCGAGAGACAGGGCAAGAGACCCAGTACTTC. Filled out from reference TRBV9 and TRBJ2-5, the complete variable domain reads DSGVTQTPKHLITATGQRVTLRCSPRSGDLSVYWYQQSLDQGLQFLIQYYNGEERAKGNILERFSAQQFPDLHSELNLSSLELGDSALYFCASSVPRETGQETQYFGPGTRLLVL.

The rearrangement links TRBV4-3 to TRBJ1-5, with unresolved D. Between the trimmed V and J ends, which lost 3 bases and 4 bases, there was a span of 10 bases. Germline loops: CDR1 LGHNA, CDR2 YSLEER. This CDR3 contains 14 residues. The CDR3 region is CASSQGLDNQPQHF. The CDR3 DNA reads as TGCGCCAGCAGCCAGGGCTTAGATAATCAGCCCCAGCATTTT.

In this sample, this clone turned up a few times. The chain combines TRBV25-1 with TRBJ1-4; D possibly corresponds to TRBD1 (6 bases). The V end lost 5 bases, the J end lost 2 bases, and 9 bases lay between the germline ends. The CDR3 spans 14 residues. Germline assignment: CDR1 MGHDK and CDR2 SYGVNS. This CDR3 is CASSTGSTNEKLFF. For the CDR3, the DNA is TGTGCCAGCAGTACAGGGAGTACTAATGAAAAACTGTTTTTT.

The CDR3 DNA reads TGTGCCAGCAGTTTAAATGAGAATGAGCAGTTCTTC. Its protein is CASSLNENEQFF. V and J are TRBV28 and TRBJ2-1; no clear D gene. CDR1 MDHEN and CDR2 SYDVKM come from the germline V gene. Trimming took 2 bases from V and 7 from J, leaving 6 bases between them. The CDR3 covers 12 residues.

In DNA, the CDR3 is TGTGCCAGCAGCTTGCTAGCGGGAGAGAGGCCAGATACGCAGTATTTT. Amino acids: CASSLLAGERPDTQYF. The chain links TRBV5-4 to TRBJ2-3; 10 positions match TRBD2. Germline assignment: CDR1 SGHNT and CDR2 YYREEE (reference sequence). Germline trimming cut 1 base from V and 4 bases from J; bases unmatched to any gene: 6. The CDR3 has 16 amino acids.

This clone was counted a few times. The V call is TRBV4-3, the J call TRBJ2-7, with TRBD2 matching over 8 bases. The CDR3 loop spans 17 amino acids. Germline CDR1 is LGHNA and CDR2 is YSLEER. The J segment lost 3 bases and the V segment lost 0 bases, leaving 10 bases of the junction unmatched. The CDR3: CASSQDGPGGNDYEQYF. The CDR3 nucleotides read TGCGCCAGCAGCCAAGATGGGCCGGGAGGGAACGACTACGAGCAGTACTTC.

This sequence joins TRBV28 and TRBJ1-4; TRBD1 might be the D (5 bases). CDR1 and CDR2 from the germline V gene are MDHEN and SYDVKM. Trimming shortened V by 6 bases and J by 0 bases, and 20 bases separated the two germline ends. The CDR3 consists of 18 residues. The CDR3 spells CASSRGRGRKATNEKLFF. Here the CDR3 DNA reads TGTGCCAGCAGCCGGGGCCGGGGGAGGAAAGCAACTAATGAAAAACTGTTTTTT.

The chain couples TRBV5-4 to TRBJ1-2, with 11 nucleotides matching TRBD1. Germline V gives CDR1 SGHNT, CDR2 YYREEE (reference sequence). The CDR3 covers 18 residues. V trimming: 0 bases; J trimming: 1 base; junction bases outside the gene matches: 8. The DNA for the CDR3 is TGTGCCAGCAGCTTGGGTGGGGACAGGGGGGGAATTAACTATGGCTACACCTTC. Amino acid sequence: CASSLGGDRGGINYGYTF.

The V call is TRBV19, the J call TRBJ2-2; the match to TRBD2 covers 11 bases. Losses at the gene ends were 8 bases for V and 4 bases for J; bases not matched to a gene: 3. From germline, CDR1 is LNHDA and CDR2 SQIVND (reference sequence). The CDR3 is 14 residues long. The CDR3 DNA is TGTGCCAGTCGGACTAGCGGGTTCACCGGGGAGCTGTTTTTT. Translating it yields CASRTSGFTGELFF.

V gene TRBV13 combines with J gene TRBJ2-1, with a possible D match to TRBD1 (5 bases). V lost 5 bases to trimming and J lost 2 bases, with 13 bases between them. The germline CDR1 and CDR2 sequences are PRHDT and FYEKMQ (reference sequence). The CDR3 is 15 residues long. The CDR3 DNA is TGTGCCAGCAGCCCCAGGGTGGCGGCCTACAATGAGCAGTTCTTC. Its translation: CASSPRVAAYNEQFF.

The table lists this clone with a count of one. The chain links TRBV4-3 to TRBJ1-4, with 11 bases that match TRBD1. Unmatched junction bases numbered 7, after V lost 0 bases and J lost 10 bases. The CDR3 extends over 16 amino acids. Germline V gene sequence: CDR1 LGHNA, CDR2 YSLEER. The CDR3 loop is CASSQDMGTGGRKLFF. The DNA for the CDR3 is TGCGCCAGCAGCCAAGATATGGGGACAGGGGGGAGAAAACTGTTTTTT.

This chain connects TRBV20-1 to TRBJ1-1; D may be TRBD1 (5 bases). V lost 3 bases and J 7 bases, leaving 18 bases between the germline ends. CDR1 and CDR2 from the germline V gene are DFQATT and SNEGSKA (reference sequence). The CDR3 contains 14 residues. The CDR3 DNA follows: TGCAGTGCTAGTGCCCGGGACTTTAGGATTGAAGCTTTCTTT. It yields the protein CSASARDFRIEAFF.

The chain links TRBV7-9 to TRBJ2-7; the D gene is possibly TRBD2 (6 bases). V lost 4 bases to trimming and J lost 6 bases, with 19 bases between them. Germline CDR1 reads SEHNR; CDR2 reads FQNEAQ (reference sequence). The CDR3 runs 15 residues. CDR3 sequence (DNA): TGTGCCAGCAGCTCCTCCGGGACTCGTGGGTCCGAGCAGTACTTC. Translated, it gives CASSSSGTRGSEQYF.

The chain links TRBV7-6 to TRBJ2-6; perhaps TRBD1 as D (5 bases). The CDR3 is made up of 18 amino acids. Germline values: CDR1 SGHVS, CDR2 FNYEAQ. Trimming removed 5 bases at V and 0 bases at J, with 17 bases between. CDR3 bases: TGTGCCAGCAGCGGGTTAGGGGCGCTTAGCTCTGGGGCCAACGTCCTGACTTTC. Residues: CASSGLGALSSGANVLTF.

The V call is TRBV3-1 (or the pseudogene TRBV3-2), the J call TRBJ1-1; D might be TRBD1 (6 bases). V was cut by 0 bases and J by 7 bases, with 21 bases left in between. The germline V gene has CDR1 LGHDT and CDR2 YNNKEL (reference sequence). The length of the CDR3 is 17 residues. The chain's CDR3 is CASSQDYGGLNPYEAFF. Written as DNA, the CDR3 is TGTGCCAGCAGCCAAGATTATGGGGGCCTAAACCCATATGAAGCTTTCTTT.

This sequence joins TRBV29-1 and TRBJ1-1; D may be TRBD1 (6 bases). Trimming pared 3 bases from V and 0 bases from J, leaving 11 bases between. The germline V gene encodes CDR1 SQVTM and CDR2 ANQGSEA. The CDR3 runs to 14 residues. This chain's CDR3 is CSVEGHGMNTEAFF. The CDR3, as DNA: TGCAGCGTTGAGGGACACGGCATGAACACTGAAGCTTTCTTT.

The chain is built from TRBV30 and TRBJ2-1, with unresolved D. The CDR3 consists of 15 residues. From germline, CDR1 is GTSNPN and CDR2 SVGIG (reference sequence). The V end was cut by 4 bases, the J end by 1 base, with 14 bases between. The CDR3 bases are TGTGCCTGGACTCCGGGTAGCTATTCCTACAATGAGCAGTTCTTC. It specifies CAWTPGSYSYNEQFF.

This clone showed up just once. The chain carries TRBV28 and TRBJ2-1; TRBD2 matches 7 bases. The length of the CDR3 is 16 residues. The germline V gene encodes CDR1 MDHEN and CDR2 SYDVKM. The V and J ends lost 2 bases and 3 bases, in that order; junction bases with no gene match: 7. The DNA of the CDR3 is TGTGCCAGCAGTTTACGCGGGGCTAGCGGCTACAATGAGCAGTTCTTC. Translating gives CASSLRGASGYNEQFF.

The chain has TRBV14 and TRBJ2-3, with D perhaps matching TRBD2 (6 bases). The germline gives CDR1 SGHDN, CDR2 FVKESK. This CDR3 contains 18 residues. Deletions cut 1 base from V and 1 base from J, with 18 bases between. In DNA form, the CDR3 reads TGTGCCAGCAGCCAAGGCCCCAAACTGACTAGAGGCACAGATACGCAGTATTTT. It translates to CASSQGPKLTRGTDTQYF.

This clone was counted a few times. This rearrangement joins TRBV18 to TRBJ1-1; 10 bases map to TRBD1. Germline-derived CDR1 and CDR2 are KGHSH and LQKENI. This CDR3 region has 14 residues. V gave up 5 bases and J gave up 5 bases; unmatched junction bases: 5. DNA of the CDR3: TGTGCCAGCTCATGGGGGGACAGGGGTACTGAAGCTTTCTTT. Translating gives CASSWGDRGTEAFF.

CDR3 amino acids: CASSQSGGYNEQFF. For the CDR3, the DNA is TGCGCCAGCAGCCAATCCGGGGGCTACAATGAGCAGTTCTTC. The V call is TRBV4-1, the J call TRBJ2-1, with D maybe TRBD2 (6 bases). Germline V gene lookup returns CDR1 MGHRA and CDR2 YSYEKL. V lost 2 bases, J lost 3 bases, and 8 bases lay in between. The CDR3 contains 14 residues.

V is TRBV30 and J is TRBJ1-4; D uncertain. The germline gives CDR1 GTSNPN, CDR2 SVGIG (reference sequence). V was cut by 0 bases and J by 6 bases, with 14 bases left in between. The CDR3 length is 15 residues. CDR3 in DNA: TGTGCCTGGAGTGTACGGGAGGACCCCGATGAAAAACTGTTTTTT. Translated: CAWSVREDPDEKLFF.

The chain is built from TRBV27 and TRBJ1-2; 7 nucleotides line up with TRBD1. The CDR3 covers 12 residues. Germline values: CDR1 MNHEY, CDR2 SMNVEV (reference sequence). The J segment lost 8 bases and the V segment lost 11 bases, leaving 11 bases of the junction unmatched. The CDR3 region is CAVLDRVGGYTF. CDR3 in DNA: TGTGCCGTCCTCGACAGGGTGGGGGGCTACACCTTC.

The V and J genes are TRBV6-5 and TRBJ2-5, with 8 bases aligning to TRBD2. The CDR3 is 15 residues long. Trimming removed 0 bases from V and 4 bases from J; junction bases left unmatched: 4. Germline CDR1 MNHEY, CDR2 SVGAGI. In DNA form, the CDR3 reads TGTGCCAGCAGTTACTCAGCGGGAGAAATAGAGACCCAGTACTTC. It codes for CASSYSAGEIETQYF.